The 7 T cell receptor beta chains listed next were all sequenced from one sample in a study of PD-1 blockade in classical Hodgkin lymphoma. As for time point: newly diagnosed, previously untreated cHL patient sample. Generated by immunoSEQ multiplex PCR, the TCRdb table keeps only in-frame clones and is missing some. The sample includes under 80,000 clones, nearly 95% of them seen just once. The specimen was peripheral blood mononuclear cells (PBMCs). Source of these receptors: a human donor with classical Hodgkin lymphoma.

The chain uses TRBV18 and TRBJ1-5, with a weak D call TRBD1 (6 bases). CDR3 length: 16 residues. CDR1 and CDR2 (germline): KGHSH, LQKENI. Trimming pared 4 bases from V and 7 bases from J, leaving 20 bases between. The CDR3 nucleotides read TGTGCCAGCTCACAATCCACTACAGGGATCGGACAGCCCCAGCATTTT. This encodes CASSQSTTGIGQPQHF. The full variable domain, in which reference TRBV18 and TRBJ1-5 provide the parts outside the CDR3, is NAGVMQNPRHLVRRRGQEARLRCSPMKGHSHVYWYRQLPEEGLKFMVYLQKENIIDESGMPKERFSAEFPKEGPSILRIQQVVRGDSAAYFCASSQSTTGIGQPQHFGDGTRLSIL.

V is TRBV19 and J is TRBJ2-3, with TRBD1 matching 7 bases. The CDR3 is made up of 15 amino acids. The V gene end was trimmed by 5 bases and the J gene end by 0 bases; junction bases not matched to a gene: 5. Germline V gene lookup returns CDR1 LNHDA and CDR2 SQIVND (reference sequence). The CDR3 protein is CASSWTGVSTDTQYF. The CDR3 region has the DNA TGTGCCAGTAGTTGGACAGGCGTCAGCACAGATACGCAGTATTTT. Together with reference TRBV19 and TRBJ2-3, the CDR3 gives the full variable domain: DGGITQSPKYLFRKEGQNVTLSCEQNLNHDAMYWYRQDPGQGLRLIYYSQIVNDFQKGDIAEGYSVSREKKESFPLTVTSAQKNPTAFYLCASSWTGVSTDTQYFGPGTRLTVL.

The rearrangement links TRBV2 to TRBJ1-3; 8 bases agree with TRBD1. Germline V lookup: CDR1 SNHLY, CDR2 FYNNEI. V was pared by 5 bases and J by 2 bases, with 8 bases of the junction left unmatched. CDR3 length equals 16 residues. CDR3 amino acids: CASSSPLQGAGNTIYF. In DNA, the CDR3 is TGTGCCAGCAGTTCTCCTCTACAGGGGGCTGGAAACACCATATATTTT.

V gene TRBV7-9 combines with J gene TRBJ1-2; D perhaps matches TRBD1 (6 bases). With 5 bases removed from V and 1 base from J, the gap between germline ends came to 11 bases. Germline V CDR1 and CDR2: SEHNR, FQNEAQ (reference sequence). The CDR3 has 14 residues. CDR3 in amino acids: CASSPTGFNYGYTF. DNA of the CDR3: TGTGCCAGCAGCCCGACAGGTTTTAACTATGGCTACACCTTC.

The chain employs TRBV6-1 and TRBJ1-2; 7 bases are a match to TRBD1. The CDR3 is 12 residues long. The ends lost 7 bases at V and 7 bases at J; junction bases unmatched: 6. Germline CDR1 and CDR2: MNHNS and SASEGT. Here the CDR3 reads CASNRQGSGYTF. The CDR3 DNA reads TGTGCCAGCAATAGACAGGGAAGTGGCTACACCTTC.

The chain carries TRBV9 and TRBJ1-5; D is uncertain. The V end lost 4 bases, the J end lost 1 base, and 12 bases lay between the germline ends. The germline CDR1 and CDR2 sequences are SGDLS and YYNGEE. The CDR3 spans 15 residues. The CDR3 loop is CASSPRRASNQPQHF. The CDR3 bases are TGTGCCAGCAGCCCCCGGAGGGCAAGCAATCAGCCCCAGCATTTT.

CDR3 DNA sequence: TGTGCCAGCAGCCCGTGGACAGGGAGAGGGGACGGAGGTCAGCCCCAGCATTTT. Its translation: CASSPWTGRGDGGQPQHF. The J gene is TRBJ1-5, the V gene TRBV4-2; 8 bases fit TRBD1. V trimming: 4 bases; J trimming: 6 bases; junction bases outside the gene matches: 17. Germline V gives CDR1 LGHNA, CDR2 YNFKEQ. CDR3 length: 18 amino acids.